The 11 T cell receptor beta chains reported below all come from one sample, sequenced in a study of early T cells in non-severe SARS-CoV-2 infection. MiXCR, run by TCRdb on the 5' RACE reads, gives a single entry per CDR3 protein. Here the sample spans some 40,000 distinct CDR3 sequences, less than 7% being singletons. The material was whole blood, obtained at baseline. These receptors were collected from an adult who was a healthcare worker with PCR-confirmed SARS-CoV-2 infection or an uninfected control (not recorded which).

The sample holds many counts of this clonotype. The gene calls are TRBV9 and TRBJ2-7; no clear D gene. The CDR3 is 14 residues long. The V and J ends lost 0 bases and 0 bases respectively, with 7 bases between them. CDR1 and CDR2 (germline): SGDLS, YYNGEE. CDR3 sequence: CASSVVGSSYEQYF. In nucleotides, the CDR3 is TGTGCCAGCAGCGTAGTGGGAAGCTCCTACGAGCAGTACTTC.

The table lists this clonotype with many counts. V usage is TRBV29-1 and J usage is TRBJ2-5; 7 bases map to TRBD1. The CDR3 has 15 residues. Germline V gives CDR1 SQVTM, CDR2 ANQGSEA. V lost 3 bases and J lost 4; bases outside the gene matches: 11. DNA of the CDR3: TGCAGCGTTGACCCCCGACAGGGCTCGGGAGAGACCCAGTACTTC. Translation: CSVDPRQGSGETQYF.

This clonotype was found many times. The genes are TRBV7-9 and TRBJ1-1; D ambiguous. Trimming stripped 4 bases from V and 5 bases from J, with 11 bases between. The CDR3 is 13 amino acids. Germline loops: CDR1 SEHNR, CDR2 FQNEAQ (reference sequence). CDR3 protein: CASSSTAGTEAFF. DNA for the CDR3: TGTGCCAGCAGCTCCACCGCGGGGACTGAAGCTTTCTTT. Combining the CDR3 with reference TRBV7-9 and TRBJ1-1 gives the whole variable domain DTGVSQNPRHKITKRGQNVTFRCDPISEHNRLYWYRQTLGQGPEFLTYFQNEAQLEKSRLLSDRFSAERPKGSFSTLEIQRTEQGDSAMYLCASSSTAGTEAFFGQGTRLTVV.

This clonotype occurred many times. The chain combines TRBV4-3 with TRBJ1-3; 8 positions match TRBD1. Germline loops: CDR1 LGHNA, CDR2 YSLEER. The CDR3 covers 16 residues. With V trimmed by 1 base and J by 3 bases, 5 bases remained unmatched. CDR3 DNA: TGCGCCAGCAGCCAAGCCCACGGGACAGGTGGAAACACCATATATTTT. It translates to CASSQAHGTGGNTIYF.

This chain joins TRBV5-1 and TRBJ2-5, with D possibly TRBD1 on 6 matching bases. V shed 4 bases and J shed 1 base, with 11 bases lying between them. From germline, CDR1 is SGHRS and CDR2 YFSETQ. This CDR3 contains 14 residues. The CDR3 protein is CASSQYRVQETQYF. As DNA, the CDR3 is TGCGCCAGCAGCCAATACAGGGTCCAAGAGACCCAGTACTTC. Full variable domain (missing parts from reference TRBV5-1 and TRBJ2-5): KAGVTQTPRYLIKTRGQQVTLSCSPISGHRSVSWYQQTPGQGLQFLFEYFSETQRNKGNFPGRFSGRQFSNSRSEMNVSTLELGDSALYLCASSQYRVQETQYFGPGTRLLVL.

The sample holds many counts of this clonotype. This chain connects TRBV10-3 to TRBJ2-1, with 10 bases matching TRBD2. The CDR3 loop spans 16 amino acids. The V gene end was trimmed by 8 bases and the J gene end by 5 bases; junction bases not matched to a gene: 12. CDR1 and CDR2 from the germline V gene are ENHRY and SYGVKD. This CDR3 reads CAIGNPGTSGNNEQFF. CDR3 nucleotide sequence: TGTGCCATCGGTAACCCCGGAACTAGCGGGAACAATGAGCAGTTCTTC.

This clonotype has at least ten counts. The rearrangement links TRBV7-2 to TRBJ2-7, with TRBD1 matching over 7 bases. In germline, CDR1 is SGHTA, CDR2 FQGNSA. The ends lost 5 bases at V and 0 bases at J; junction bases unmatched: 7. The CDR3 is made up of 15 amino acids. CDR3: CASSPGQSFSYEQYF. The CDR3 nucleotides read TGTGCCAGCAGCCCGGGACAGTCCTTCTCCTACGAGCAGTACTTC.

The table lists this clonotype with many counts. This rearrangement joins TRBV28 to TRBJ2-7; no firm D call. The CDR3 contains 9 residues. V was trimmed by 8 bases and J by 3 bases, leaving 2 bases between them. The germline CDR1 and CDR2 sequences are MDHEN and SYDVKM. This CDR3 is CASGYEQYF. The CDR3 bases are TGTGCCAGCGGCTACGAGCAGTACTTC.

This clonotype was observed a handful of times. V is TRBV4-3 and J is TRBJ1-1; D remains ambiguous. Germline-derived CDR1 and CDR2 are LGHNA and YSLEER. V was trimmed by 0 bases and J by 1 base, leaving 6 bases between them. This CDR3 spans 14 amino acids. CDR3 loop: CASSQDMGNTEAFF. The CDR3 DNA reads TGCGCCAGCAGCCAAGATATGGGGAACACTGAAGCTTTCTTT.

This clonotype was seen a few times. The CDR3, as DNA: TGTGCCAGCAGCTCGCCCCGGAGGAGCGGGGGGAATGAGCAGTTCTTC. Its protein product is CASSSPRRSGGNEQFF. The chain links TRBV7-2 to TRBJ2-1, with 9 nucleotides matching TRBD2. The trim removed 4 bases at V and 7 bases at J, leaving 11 bases unmatched. Germline CDR1 SGHTA, CDR2 FQGNSA. This CDR3 has 16 amino acids.

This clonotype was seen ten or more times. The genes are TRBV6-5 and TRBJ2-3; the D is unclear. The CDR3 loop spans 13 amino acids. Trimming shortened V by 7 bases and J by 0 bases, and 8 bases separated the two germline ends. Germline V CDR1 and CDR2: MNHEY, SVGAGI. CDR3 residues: CASTMPSTDTQYF. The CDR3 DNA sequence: TGTGCCAGCACGATGCCTAGCACAGATACGCAGTATTTT.